Listed below are T cell receptor beta chains from one sample, sequenced in a study of patients and donors after allogeneic stem cell transplantation. MiXCR was run by TCRdb on the RT-PCR reads, yielding one entry per CDR3 protein. The data contain about 96,000 distinct CDR3 sequences, around 48% of them singletons. Sequenced sample: blood, either unsorted or a sorted T cell fraction (not recorded which). Receptors originate from a human donor who was either an allogeneic HSCT recipient or a stem cell or donor lymphocyte infusion donor (not recorded which). It is not recorded whose cells these are; they may come from a transplant donor. The CDR3 runs from the conserved cysteine through the conserved F or W. A D gene is named only where the DNA matches it firmly. Size is omitted from some rows. Given values are once, few, many or a class for expanded clones.

V gene,clone size,D gene,J gene,CDR3 protein,CDR3 DNA
TRBV7-9,NA,NA,TRBJ1-2,CASSHGGGLQSNYGYTF,TGTGCCAGCAGCCACGGGGGCGGCCTTCAATCTAACTATGGCTACACCTTC
TRBV13,many,TRBD1,TRBJ1-5,CASSLKGGQIHPQHF,TGTGCCAGCAGCTTAAAGGGGGGACAGATTCATCCCCAGCATTTT
TRBV12-3/TRBV12-4,NA,NA,TRBJ1-2,CASSQSRQVFGGYTF,TGTGCCAGCAGCCAGAGTCGACAGGTCTTTGGGGGCTACACCTTC
TRBV28,few,NA,TRBJ1-2,CASSPRGYGYTF,TGTGCCAGCAGTCCCAGGGGCTATGGCTACACCTTC
TRBV6-5,NA,NA,TRBJ1-3,CASSYELTGNTIYF,TGTGCCAGCAGTTATGAGCTTACTGGAAACACCATATATTTT
TRBV7-6,NA,NA,TRBJ1-5,CASSLAGFNQPQHF,TGTGCCAGCAGCTTAGCGGGCTTCAATCAGCCCCAGCATTTT
TRBV24-1,NA,TRBD2,TRBJ2-3,CATSPAGVDTQYF,TGTGCCACCAGTCCAGCGGGAGTAGATACGCAGTATTTT
TRBV6-5,few,NA,TRBJ1-4,CASSSGVKGIEKLFF,TGTGCCAGCAGTTCCGGGGTTAAGGGGATTGAAAAACTGTTTTTT
TRBV15,NA,NA,TRBJ1-5,CATSAGGLGALNQPQHF,TGTGCCACCAGCGCCGGCGGGTTAGGGGCTCTAAATCAGCCCCAGCATTTT
TRBV10-3,NA,TRBD1,TRBJ1-6,CATGDRANSPLHF,TGTGCCACGGGAGACAGGGCCAACTCACCCCTCCACTTT
TRBV6-1,NA,NA,TRBJ1-1,CASIGSWNTEAFF,TGTGCCAGCATCGGGAGCTGGAACACTGAAGCTTTCTTT
TRBV12-3/TRBV12-4,NA,NA,TRBJ1-2,CASSFGGQMNYGYTF,TGTGCCAGCAGTTTCGGGGGACAAATGAACTATGGCTACACCTTC
TRBV5-6,few,TRBD1,TRBJ1-6,CASSRDSNNSPLHF,TGTGCCAGCAGCCGGGACAGCAACAATTCACCCCTCCACTTT
TRBV11-2,once,TRBD2,TRBJ2-2,CASSLDQRLPSGRAENTGELFF,TGTGCCAGCAGCTTAGATCAGAGGCTGCCTAGCGGGAGGGCCGAGAACACCGGGGAGCTGTTTTTT
TRBV25-1,once,NA,TRBJ2-5,CASSEGESRKTQYF,TGTGCCAGCAGTGAAGGGGAGTCCAGAAAGACCCAGTACTTC
TRBV15,few,NA,TRBJ1-1,CATSRDPDSSSEAFF,TGTGCCACCAGCAGAGATCCTGACAGCAGTAGTGAAGCTTTCTTT
TRBV5-6,NA,NA,TRBJ1-2,CASSLVGARPSYGYTF,TGTGCCAGCAGCTTGGTGGGGGCGAGGCCTTCCTATGGCTACACCTTC
TRBV12-3/TRBV12-4,NA,TRBD1,TRBJ1-2,CASSRGTDYGYTF,TGTGCCAGCAGCCGCGGGACAGACTATGGCTACACCTTC
TRBV12-3/TRBV12-4,NA,NA,TRBJ1-2,CASSITNNYGYTF,TGTGCCAGCAGTATAACCAATAACTATGGCTACACCTTC
TRBV20-1,few,NA,TRBJ1-2,CSARDVRSNYGYTF,TGCAGTGCTAGAGATGTGCGGTCTAACTATGGCTACACCTTC
TRBV25-1,NA,NA,TRBJ1-3,CASSYFRGQNGNTIYF,TGTGCCAGCAGTTATTTTCGGGGGCAAAATGGAAACACCATATATTTT
TRBV10-3,NA,TRBD1,TRBJ1-1,CAIRPGQMNTEAFF,TGTGCCATCAGACCGGGACAGATGAACACTGAAGCTTTCTTT
TRBV12-3/TRBV12-4,few,NA,TRBJ2-7,CASSFSMSGPWIYEQYF,TGTGCCAGCAGTTTCTCCATGAGCGGTCCGTGGATCTACGAGCAGTACTTC
TRBV20-1,few,NA,TRBJ1-3,CSVRSRDRDSGNTIYF,TGCAGTGTTCGAAGCCGGGACCGAGATTCCGGAAACACCATATATTTT
TRBV12-3/TRBV12-4,NA,NA,TRBJ1-5,CASSLTMINQPQHF,TGTGCCAGCAGTTTGACAATGATCAATCAGCCCCAGCATTTT
TRBV19,few,NA,TRBJ1-2,CASRRGEIYGYTF,TGTGCCAGTAGACGAGGGGAGATCTATGGCTACACCTTC
TRBV5-5,NA,NA,TRBJ1-2,CASSLTNSNYGYTF,TGTGCCAGCAGTCTCACCAATAGTAACTATGGCTACACCTTC
TRBV27,few,TRBD2,TRBJ2-7,CASSSGLAGGYEQYF,TGTGCCAGCAGTTCCGGACTAGCGGGAGGTTACGAGCAGTACTTC
TRBV4-3,NA,NA,TRBJ1-3,CASSLMAGPGNTIYF,TGCGCCAGCAGCTTAATGGCGGGTCCTGGAAACACCATATATTTT